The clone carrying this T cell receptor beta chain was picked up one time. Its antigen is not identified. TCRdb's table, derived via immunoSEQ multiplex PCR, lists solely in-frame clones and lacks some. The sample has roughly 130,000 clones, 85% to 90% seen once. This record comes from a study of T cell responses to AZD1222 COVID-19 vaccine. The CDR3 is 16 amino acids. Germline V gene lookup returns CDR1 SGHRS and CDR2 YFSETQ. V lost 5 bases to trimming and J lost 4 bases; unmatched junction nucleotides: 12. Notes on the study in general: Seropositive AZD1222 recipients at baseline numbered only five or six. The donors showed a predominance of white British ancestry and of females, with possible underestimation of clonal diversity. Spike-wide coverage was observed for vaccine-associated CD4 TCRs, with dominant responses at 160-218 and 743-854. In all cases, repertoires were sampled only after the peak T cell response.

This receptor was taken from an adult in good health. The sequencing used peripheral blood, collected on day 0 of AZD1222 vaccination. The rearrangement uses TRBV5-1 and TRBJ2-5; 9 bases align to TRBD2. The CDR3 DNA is TGCGCCAGCAGTCCAACGAGAGCGGGGGGTGTAGAGACCCAGTACTTC. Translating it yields CASSPTRAGGVETQYF. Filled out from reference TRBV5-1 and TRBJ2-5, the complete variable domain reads KAGVTQTPRYLIKTRGQQVTLSCSPISGHRSVSWYQQTPGQGLQFLFEYFSETQRNKGNFPGRFSGRQFSNSRSEMNVSTLELGDSALYLCASSPTRAGGVETQYFGPGTRLLVL.